Listed below are T cell receptor beta chains from one sample, sequenced in a study of blood T cell repertoires in COVID-19. TCRdb's copy holds only in-frame clones and misses some; the assay was immunoSEQ multiplex PCR. The repertoire holds approximately 210,000 clones, with 65% to 90% as singletons. The specimen sequenced was PBMCs or T cells enriched from blood (not recorded which). These receptors came from a woman in her fifties or sixties with acute COVID-19. CDR3s include the opening cysteine and the closing phenylalanine or tryptophan. A D gene is named only where the DNA matches it firmly. Size values are once, few and many counts, or a class for expanded clones, and some rows have none.

d_call: .; clone_size: once; v_call: TRBV2; j_call: TRBJ1-6; cdr3_aa: CASSVHQGVNSPLHF; cdr3_nt: TGTGCCAGCAGTGTTCATCAGGGTGTGAATTCACCCCTCCACTTT
d_call: TRBD2; clone_size: .; v_call: TRBV7-6; j_call: TRBJ2-3; cdr3_aa: CASSRSPASGRLVDTQYF; cdr3_nt: TGTGCCAGCAGCCGCAGCCCGGCGAGCGGGAGGTTGGTAGATACGCAGTATTTT
d_call: .; clone_size: .; v_call: TRBV28; j_call: TRBJ1-5; cdr3_aa: CASSFRGIGSNQPQHF; cdr3_nt: TGTGCCAGCAGTTTTAGGGGGATCGGAAGCAATCAGCCCCAGCATTTT
d_call: .; clone_size: .; v_call: TRBV19; j_call: TRBJ2-3; cdr3_aa: CASARERGYTQYF; cdr3_nt: TGTGCCAGTGCCCGGGAACGGGGGTATACGCAGTATTTT
d_call: .; clone_size: .; v_call: TRBV12-3/TRBV12-4; j_call: TRBJ2-7; cdr3_aa: CASRIQGSYEQYF; cdr3_nt: TGTGCCAGCAGAATACAGGGTTCCTACGAGCAGTACTTC
d_call: TRBD2; clone_size: .; v_call: TRBV10-2; j_call: TRBJ2-7; cdr3_aa: CASSPNPGTSGKYSYEQYF; cdr3_nt: TGCGCCAGCAGCCCGAACCCGGGGACTAGCGGGAAATATAGCTACGAGCAGTACTTC
d_call: .; clone_size: .; v_call: TRBV7-9; j_call: TRBJ2-5; cdr3_aa: CASSFSQGETQYF; cdr3_nt: TGTGCCAGCAGCTTCAGTCAGGGTGAGACCCAGTACTTC
d_call: TRBD2; clone_size: few; v_call: TRBV3-1/TRBV3-2; j_call: TRBJ2-3; cdr3_aa: CASSHPGSGGDTQYF; cdr3_nt: TGTGCCAGCAGCCATCCTGGTAGCGGGGGAGATACGCAGTATTTT
d_call: .; clone_size: .; v_call: TRBV3-1/TRBV3-2; j_call: TRBJ2-7; cdr3_aa: CASSQGQIPYEQYF; cdr3_nt: TGTGCCAGCAGCCAAGGCCAGATCCCCTACGAGCAGTACTTC
d_call: .; clone_size: .; v_call: TRBV5-4; j_call: TRBJ1-1; cdr3_aa: CASSFLPDSNTEAFF; cdr3_nt: TGTGCCAGCAGCTTTCTCCCGGACTCAAACACTGAAGCTTTCTTT
d_call: .; clone_size: .; v_call: TRBV12-5; j_call: TRBJ2-1; cdr3_aa: CASGLDKTYNEQFF; cdr3_nt: TGTGCTAGTGGCCTCGACAAGACCTACAATGAGCAGTTCTTC
d_call: TRBD1; clone_size: once; v_call: TRBV5-5; j_call: TRBJ1-6; cdr3_aa: CASSRQGVESPLHF; cdr3_nt: TGTGCCAGCAGCCGACAGGGCGTTGAATCACCCCTCCACTTT
d_call: TRBD2; clone_size: .; v_call: TRBV6-2/TRBV6-3; j_call: TRBJ2-5; cdr3_aa: CASSTGLAGKETQYF; cdr3_nt: TGTGCCAGCAGTACAGGACTAGCGGGTAAAGAGACCCAGTACTTC
d_call: TRBD1; clone_size: .; v_call: TRBV24-1; j_call: TRBJ2-3; cdr3_aa: CATRDRVTDTQYF; cdr3_nt: TGTGCCACCCGGGACAGGGTCACAGATACGCAGTATTTT
d_call: TRBD1; clone_size: .; v_call: TRBV6-5; j_call: TRBJ2-2; cdr3_aa: CASSPRTGSSGELFF; cdr3_nt: TGTGCCAGCAGTCCCAGGACAGGGTCATCCGGGGAGCTGTTTTTT
d_call: .; clone_size: once; v_call: TRBV12-3/TRBV12-4; j_call: TRBJ1-1; cdr3_aa: CASSQRERGEAFF; cdr3_nt: TGTGCCAGCAGCCAAAGGGAACGGGGTGAAGCTTTCTTT